The T cell receptor (beta chain) described here comes from a study of OX40 agonist ivuxolimab in advanced cancers. Study-wide context: Every 2 weeks, ivuxolimab was infused into the patients intravenously at between 0.01 and 10 mg/kg.

TCRdb keeps only in-frame clones here, not all; method: immunoSEQ multiplex PCR. This sample has around 140,000 clones, with 90% to 95% found just once. The CDR3 consists of 14 residues. From germline, CDR1 is KGHSH and CDR2 LQKENI. Between the trimmed V and J ends, which lost 6 bases and 1 base, there was a span of 9 bases. J is TRBJ2-2 and V is TRBV18; perhaps D is TRBD1 or TRBD2 (5 bases each). Material: CD4+ or CD8+ T cells sorted from blood, obtained in a trial of the OX40 agonist ivuxolimab. The origin of this receptor is an adult with an advanced solid tumor such as melanoma, head and neck, liver or kidney cancer. CDR3 nucleotide sequence: TGTGCCAGCTCCCGTGGGGGGAACACCGGGGAGCTGTTTTTT. This translates into CASSRGGNTGELFF.